This entry is about one T cell receptor beta chain. This clonotype was detected only a few times. The target of this receptor is not known. No qualities accompany the bases; no much larger clone lies one base away. This specimen belongs to a study of T-cell reconstitution after alpha-beta-depleted transplantation in children (dated by TCRdb to the mid-2010s). Regarding the study in general: T-cell immune reconstitution after TCRalphabeta/CD19-depleted allogeneic hematopoietic cell transplantation in children was quantitatively tracked in the study by means of TCR repertoire profiling.

The library was generated by PCR. Instrument on record: Illumina HiSeq 2500. To normalize quantification of the TCRbeta repertoire, the TCR libraries were built with molecular barcoding that relied on unique molecular identifiers. TCRdb reran the public reads through fastp at Q25 and MiXCR, keeping productive beta chains. Entries that share a CDR3 protein sequence are merged under the most common genes and DNA. The sample table lists about 540,000 distinct CDR3 sequences, 18% of them with a count of one. The ten largest clones capture 3.3% of the sample. Trimming at the junction amounts to 1 base on V and 0 bases on J, and the germline ends lie 9 bases apart. The CDR3 has 14 amino acids, counting the end cysteine and phenylalanine. Of all the DNA, just the CDR3 is kept, 42 bases in frame from base 1. CDR1 is given as SQVTM and CDR2 as ANQGSEA, both from the germline V gene.

The sequence came from a human donor who donated a stem cell graft to a child with acute lymphoblastic leukemia. The sequence joins TRBV29-1 to TRBJ2-5; no D gene is confidently identified. The source was PBMCs from the stem cell graft donor, collected from the stem cell graft. The CDR3 region: CSVEGVKNQETQYF. The DNA sequence follows: TGCAGCGTTGAAGGTGTGAAAAACCAAGAGACCCAGTACTTC.